These 12 T cell receptor beta chains share one sample of origin, sequenced in a study of shared clonotypes between healthy human individuals. TCRdb keeps only in-frame clones here, not all; method: immunoSEQ multiplex PCR. The sample contains millions of clones, roughly 93% of which appear only once. The sample comprised naive CD4+ T cells from PBMCs. The subset was: CD45RA+ positively selected. These receptors all stem from a man aged 18 to 30 in good health. Some clones in this sample may be carry-over from other donors' samples.

A few counts support this clone. The chain recombines TRBV27 with TRBJ2-7; D is perhaps TRBD1 or TRBD2 (5 bases each). Germline CDR1 MNHEY, CDR2 SMNVEV (reference sequence). The CDR3 contains 14 residues. V was cut by 6 bases and J by 7 bases, with 19 bases left in between. The CDR3, as DNA: TGTGCCAGCAGGCGGGCCGGGACGGATGCTGAGCAGTACTTC. Protein product: CASRRAGTDAEQYF.

This clone was counted once. This chain uses TRBV7-9 with TRBJ1-2; D not certain. This CDR3 is built from 13 residues. Germline lookup yields CDR1 SEHNR and CDR2 FQNEAQ (reference sequence). Trimming shortened V by 5 bases and J by 4 bases, and 11 bases separated the two germline ends. The CDR3 DNA sequence: TGTGCCAGCAGCCCTACGGAGTTCTATGGCTACACCTTC. Translation gives CASSPTEFYGYTF.

Of note for this clone: Additional DNA sequences in this sample encode the identical CDR3. CDR3: CASSLAAGVDTEAFF. The CDR3 region has the DNA TGCGCCAGCAGCTTGGCGGCGGGGGTTGACACTGAAGCTTTCTTT. The chain carries TRBV5-1 and TRBJ1-1; perhaps TRBD1 as D (5 bases). V lost 0 bases to trimming and J lost 3 bases, with 12 bases between them. Germline loops: CDR1 SGHRS, CDR2 YFSETQ. The CDR3 is made up of 15 amino acids.

This clone was seen a handful of times. This rearrangement joins TRBV7-9 to TRBJ1-2; D gene uncertain. V shed 3 bases and J shed 5 bases, with 7 bases lying between them. This CDR3 comprises 12 residues. Germline V lookup: CDR1 SEHNR, CDR2 FQNEAQ (reference sequence). The CDR3 bases are TGTGCCAGCAGCTTTCCGGCGTATGGCTACACCTTC. It is translated as CASSFPAYGYTF. The variable domain in full, with the rest retrieved from reference TRBV7-9 and TRBJ1-2, is DTGVSQNPRHKITKRGQNVTFRCDPISEHNRLYWYRQTLGQGPEFLTYFQNEAQLEKSRLLSDRFSAERPKGSFSTLEIQRTEQGDSAMYLCASSFPAYGYTFGSGTRLTVV.

The rearrangement joins TRBV11-3 to TRBJ2-3; the match to TRBD2 covers 10 bases. Losses at the gene ends were 1 base for V and 5 bases for J; bases not matched to a gene: 12. The CDR3 length is 18 residues. Germline CDR1 SGHNT, CDR2 YENEEA. As DNA, the CDR3 is TGTGCCAGCAGCTTAGGCCCCATTCTAGCGGGAGAACGAGATACGCAGTATTTT. Translating it yields CASSLGPILAGERDTQYF. The complete variable domain, with remaining parts taken from reference TRBV11-3 and TRBJ2-3, reads EAGVVQSPRYKIIEKKQPVAFWCNPISGHNTLYWYLQNLGQGPELLIRYENEEAVDDSQLPKDRFSAERLKGVDSTLKIQPAELGDSAVYLCASSLGPILAGERDTQYFGPGTRLTVL.

The gene calls are TRBV6-5 and TRBJ1-1, with 7 bases lining up with TRBD1. This CDR3 spans 12 amino acids. CDR1 is MNHEY and CDR2 is SVGAGI in the germline V gene. V gave up 5 bases and J gave up 8 bases; unmatched junction bases: 5. CDR3 region: CASSRQGPEAFF. CDR3 DNA sequence: TGTGCCAGCAGTAGACAGGGACCCGAAGCTTTCTTT.

This chain links TRBV29-1 with TRBJ2-7; the D gene is possibly TRBD1 (5 bases). The germline V and J ends were trimmed by 4 bases and 5 bases, with 15 bases remaining between them. From germline, CDR1 is SQVTM and CDR2 ANQGSEA. The CDR3 is 13 amino acids. Written as DNA, the CDR3 is TGCAGCGTTGCCCAGGGTCGTAGCAACGAGCAGTACTTC. Amino acids: CSVAQGRSNEQYF.

The chain recombines TRBV28 with TRBJ2-3; 10 nucleotides align to TRBD1. V shed 5 bases, J shed 5 bases, and the junction held 13 bases outside the gene matches. The CDR3 runs to 17 residues. Germline loops: CDR1 MDHEN, CDR2 SYDVKM. In nucleotides, the CDR3 is TGTGCCAGCAGTAACCCGGGACAGGGGAGGCGAAAAGATACGCAGTATTTT. Translating it yields CASSNPGQGRRKDTQYF.

The chain recombines TRBV5-6 with TRBJ1-1; a possible D gene is TRBD1 (6 bases). Germline-derived CDR1 and CDR2 are SGHDT and YYEEEE. The CDR3 runs to 16 residues. V shed 1 base and J shed 8 bases, with 21 bases lying between them. The CDR3: CASSLRGGTGDREAFF. In nucleotides, the CDR3 is TGTGCCAGCAGCTTGAGGGGGGGAACGGGGGACCGGGAAGCTTTCTTT.

The gene calls are TRBV9 and TRBJ2-2; TRBD2 might be the D (6 bases). The V end lost 2 bases, the J end lost 6 bases, and 14 bases lay between the germline ends. The CDR3 is made up of 15 amino acids. The V gene's germline CDR1 is SGDLS and CDR2 YYNGEE. The CDR3 nucleotides read TGTGCCAGCAGCGTCCGGGGGAGTGTGGCCGGGGAGCTGTTTTTT. Translating gives CASSVRGSVAGELFF. The full variable domain, completed using reference TRBV9 and TRBJ2-2, is DSGVTQTPKHLITATGQRVTLRCSPRSGDLSVYWYQQSLDQGLQFLIQYYNGEERAKGNILERFSAQQFPDLHSELNLSSLELGDSALYFCASSVRGSVAGELFFGEGSRLTVL.

This rearrangement joins TRBV30 to TRBJ1-3; D gene uncertain. V was cut by 0 bases and J by 5 bases, with 8 bases left in between. The CDR3 extends over 13 amino acids. Germline V gene lookup returns CDR1 GTSNPN and CDR2 SVGIG (reference sequence). The CDR3 sequence: CAWSVILRNTIYF. Written as DNA, the CDR3 is TGTGCCTGGAGTGTAATATTGCGAAACACCATATATTTT.

The chain recombines TRBV28 with TRBJ2-3; 7 bases line up with TRBD2. This CDR3 region has 15 residues. V lost 2 bases and J lost 2; bases outside the gene matches: 4. The germline CDR1 and CDR2 sequences are MDHEN and SYDVKM. The CDR3, as DNA: TGTGCCAGCAGTTTACTAGCGGTTCTCACAGATACGCAGTATTTT. Translating it yields CASSLLAVLTDTQYF.